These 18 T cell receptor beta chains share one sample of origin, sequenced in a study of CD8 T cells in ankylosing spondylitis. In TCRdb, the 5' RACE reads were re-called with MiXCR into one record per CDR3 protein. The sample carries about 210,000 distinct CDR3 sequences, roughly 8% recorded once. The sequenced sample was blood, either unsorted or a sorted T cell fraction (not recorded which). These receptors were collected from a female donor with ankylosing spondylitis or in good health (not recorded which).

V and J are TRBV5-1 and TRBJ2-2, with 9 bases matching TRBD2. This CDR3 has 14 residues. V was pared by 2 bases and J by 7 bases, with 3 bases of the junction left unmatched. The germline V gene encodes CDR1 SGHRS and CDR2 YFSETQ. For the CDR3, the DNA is TGCGCCAGCAGCTTAGCGGGAGGTATCGGGGAGCTGTTTTTT. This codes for CASSLAGGIGELFF.

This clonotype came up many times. CDR3 DNA sequence: TGTGCCAGCAGCCAAGACCCTCGCAGGGCCGTTGGCTACACCTTC. As protein: CASSQDPRRAVGYTF. The rearrangement uses TRBV3-1 and TRBJ1-2, with a weak D call TRBD1 (5 bases). This CDR3 has 15 residues. Per germline, CDR1 LGHDT and CDR2 YNNKEL (reference sequence). The V and J ends lost 0 bases and 7 bases respectively, with 15 bases between them.

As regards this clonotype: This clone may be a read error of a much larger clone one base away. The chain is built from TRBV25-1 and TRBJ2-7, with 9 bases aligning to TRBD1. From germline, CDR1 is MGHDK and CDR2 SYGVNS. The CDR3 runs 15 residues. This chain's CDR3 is CTSSAWTGADYEQYF. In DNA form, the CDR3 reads TGTACCAGCAGTGCTTGGACAGGGGCCGACTACGAGCAGTACTTC.

Here the CDR3 reads CASSWGPSEQYF. For the CDR3, the DNA is TGTGCCAGCAGCTGGGGACCAAGCGAGCAGTACTTC. The J gene is TRBJ2-7, the V gene TRBV14; D could derive from TRBD1 or TRBD2 (5 bases each). Germline V gives CDR1 SGHDN, CDR2 FVKESK. The CDR3 consists of 12 residues. V dropped 5 bases and J dropped 6 bases, with 11 bases sitting between them.

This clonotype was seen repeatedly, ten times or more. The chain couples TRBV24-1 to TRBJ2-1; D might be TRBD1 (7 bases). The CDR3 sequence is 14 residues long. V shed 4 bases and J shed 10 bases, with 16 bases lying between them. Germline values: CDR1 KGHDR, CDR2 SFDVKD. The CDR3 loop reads CATSESAGQLEQFF. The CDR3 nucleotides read TGTGCCACCAGTGAATCCGCGGGACAGCTCGAGCAGTTCTTC.

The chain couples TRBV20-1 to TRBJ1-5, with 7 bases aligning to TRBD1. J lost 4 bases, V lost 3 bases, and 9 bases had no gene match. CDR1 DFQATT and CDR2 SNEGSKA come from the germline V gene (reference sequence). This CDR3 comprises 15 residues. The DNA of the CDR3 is TGCAGTGCTAGTGGTTCAAGGGGGCGTAATCAGCCCCAGCATTTT. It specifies CSASGSRGRNQPQHF.

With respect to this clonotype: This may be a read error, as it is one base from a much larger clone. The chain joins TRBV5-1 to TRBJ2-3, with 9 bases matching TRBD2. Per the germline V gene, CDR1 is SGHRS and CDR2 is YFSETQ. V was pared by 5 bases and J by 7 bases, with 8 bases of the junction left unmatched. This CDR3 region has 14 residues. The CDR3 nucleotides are TGCGCCAGCAGGAGGCGGGAGGGCCTTAATACGCAGTATTTT. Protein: CASRRREGLNTQYF. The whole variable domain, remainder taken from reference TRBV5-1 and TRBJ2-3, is KAGVTQTPRYLIKTRGQQVTLSCSPISGHRSVSWYQQTPGQGLQFLFEYFSETQRNKGNFPGRFSGRQFSNSRSEMNVSTLELGDSALYLCASRRREGLNTQYFGPGTRLTVL.

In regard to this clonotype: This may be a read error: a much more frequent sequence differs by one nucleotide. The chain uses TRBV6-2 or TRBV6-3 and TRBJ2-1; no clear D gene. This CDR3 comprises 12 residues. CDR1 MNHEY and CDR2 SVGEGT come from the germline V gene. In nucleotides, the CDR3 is TGTGCCAACAGTGCCCACGGCAATGAGCAGTTCTTC. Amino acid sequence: CANSAHGNEQFF.

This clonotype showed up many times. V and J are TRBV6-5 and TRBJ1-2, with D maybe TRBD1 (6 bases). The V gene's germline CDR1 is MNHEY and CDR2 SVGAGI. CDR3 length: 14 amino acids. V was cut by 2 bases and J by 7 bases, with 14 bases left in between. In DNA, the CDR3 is TGTGCCAGCAGTTACCGACAGGTCGGGGGTGGCTACACCTTC. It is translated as CASSYRQVGGGYTF.

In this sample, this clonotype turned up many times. CDR3 loop: CASSLEAGGGQPQHF. CDR3 coding DNA: TGCGCCAGCAGCTTGGAAGCAGGGGGAGGTCAGCCCCAGCATTTT. The rearrangement links TRBV5-1 to TRBJ1-5; 7 nucleotides match TRBD1. The CDR3 is 15 residues long. Germline CDR1 SGHRS, CDR2 YFSETQ. The ends lost 0 bases at V and 6 bases at J; junction bases unmatched: 6.

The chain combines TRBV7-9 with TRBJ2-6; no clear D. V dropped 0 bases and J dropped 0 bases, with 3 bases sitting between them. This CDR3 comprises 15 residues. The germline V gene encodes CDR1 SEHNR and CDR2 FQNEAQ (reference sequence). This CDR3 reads CASSLASSGANVLTF. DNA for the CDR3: TGTGCCAGCAGCTTAGCCTCCTCTGGGGCCAACGTCCTGACTTTC.

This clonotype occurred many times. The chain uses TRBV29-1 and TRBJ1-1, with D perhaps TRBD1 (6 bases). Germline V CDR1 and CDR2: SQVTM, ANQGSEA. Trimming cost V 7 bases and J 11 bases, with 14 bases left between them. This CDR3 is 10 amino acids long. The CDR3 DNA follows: TGCAGCGCAGGGGACGCGGTGGCTTTCTTT. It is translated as CSAGDAVAFF.

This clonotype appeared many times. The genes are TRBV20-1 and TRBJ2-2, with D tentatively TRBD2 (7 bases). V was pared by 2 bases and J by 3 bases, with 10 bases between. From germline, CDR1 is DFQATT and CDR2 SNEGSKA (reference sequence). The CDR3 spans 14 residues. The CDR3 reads CSARQGRDTGELFF. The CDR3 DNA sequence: TGCAGTGCTAGACAGGGGAGGGACACCGGGGAGCTGTTTTTT.

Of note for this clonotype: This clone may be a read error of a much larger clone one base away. Here the CDR3 reads CTSSLDPGRTYEQYF. CDR3 sequence (DNA): TGTACCAGCAGTTTAGATCCAGGGAGAACATACGAGCAGTACTTC. The rearrangement links TRBV12-3 or TRBV12-4 to TRBJ2-7; D assignment may be TRBD1 or TRBD2 (5 bases each). There are 15 residues in the CDR3.

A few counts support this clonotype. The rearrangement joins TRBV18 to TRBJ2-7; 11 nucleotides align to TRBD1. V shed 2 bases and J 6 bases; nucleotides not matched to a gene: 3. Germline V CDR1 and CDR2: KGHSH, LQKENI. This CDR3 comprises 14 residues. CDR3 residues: CASSPAGTGGEQYF. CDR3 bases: TGTGCCAGCTCACCAGCCGGGACAGGGGGCGAGCAGTACTTC.

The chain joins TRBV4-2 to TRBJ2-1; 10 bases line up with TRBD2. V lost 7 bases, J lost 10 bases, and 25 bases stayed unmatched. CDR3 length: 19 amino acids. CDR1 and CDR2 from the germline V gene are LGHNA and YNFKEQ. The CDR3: CASTISAQRGLAGVGEQFF. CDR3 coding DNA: TGTGCCAGCACCATCTCGGCCCAAAGGGGGCTAGCGGGAGTAGGGGAGCAGTTCTTC.

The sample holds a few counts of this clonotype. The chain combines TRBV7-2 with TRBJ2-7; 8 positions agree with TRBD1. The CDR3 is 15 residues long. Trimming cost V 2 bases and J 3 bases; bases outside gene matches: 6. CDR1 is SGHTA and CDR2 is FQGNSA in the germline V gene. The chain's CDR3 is CASSLNGQGFYEQYF. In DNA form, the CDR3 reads TGTGCCAGCAGCTTAAATGGACAGGGATTCTACGAGCAGTACTTC.

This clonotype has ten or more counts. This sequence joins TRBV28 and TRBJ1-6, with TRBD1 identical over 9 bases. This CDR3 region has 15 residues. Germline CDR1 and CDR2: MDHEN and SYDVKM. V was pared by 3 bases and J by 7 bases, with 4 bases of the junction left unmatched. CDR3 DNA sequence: TGTGCCAGCAGTTTTGGGACAGGGCTCAATTCACCCCTCCACTTT. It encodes CASSFGTGLNSPLHF.